The present T cell receptor (beta chain) was sequenced within a study of T cell repertoires in cytomegalovirus infection. Turning to the study itself: The study used recently identified HLA-C-restricted and well-studied HLA-B-restricted CMV epitopes. Public TCR beta signatures were indicative of both CMV infection and a matching HLA type.

In the case of this clonotype: The antigen is not known.

Overall study findings and caveats: HLA-C-restricted CMV-specific TCR beta clonotypes were dominant in the ex vivo response.

Trimming took 5 bases from V and 3 from J; bases not matched to a gene: 12. The CDR3 runs to 16 residues. Germline loops: CDR1 SEHNR, CDR2 FQNEAQ (reference sequence). One entry per CDR3 protein, called by TCRdb with MiXCR from the reads. The sample shows about 150,000 distinct CDR3 sequences, approximately 30% of them seen only once. This chain links TRBV7-9 with TRBJ1-2; TRBD1 matches 7 bases. The sample here was CD8+ T cells from cultured PBMCs, taken from culture after CMV antigen stimulation. The sequence came from a human donor in good health (CMV status not recorded). Some clones in this sample may be carry-over from other donors' samples. CDR3 sequence (DNA): TGTGCCAGCAGCGGGGCTCCGGGACAGATACACTATGGCTACACCTTC. Protein product: CASSGAPGQIHYGYTF.